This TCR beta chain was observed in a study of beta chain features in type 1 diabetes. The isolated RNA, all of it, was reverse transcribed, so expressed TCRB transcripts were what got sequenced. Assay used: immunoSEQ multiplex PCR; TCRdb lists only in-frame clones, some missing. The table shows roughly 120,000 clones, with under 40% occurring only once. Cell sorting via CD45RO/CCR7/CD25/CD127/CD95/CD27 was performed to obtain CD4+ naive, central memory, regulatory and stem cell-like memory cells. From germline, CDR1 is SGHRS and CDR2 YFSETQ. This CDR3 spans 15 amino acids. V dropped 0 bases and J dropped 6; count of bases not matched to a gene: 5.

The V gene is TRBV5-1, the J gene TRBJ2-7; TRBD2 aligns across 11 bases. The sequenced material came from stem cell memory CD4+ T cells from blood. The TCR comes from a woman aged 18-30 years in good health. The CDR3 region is CASSLVTSGRFEQYF. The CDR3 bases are TGCGCCAGCAGCTTGGTCACTAGCGGGAGATTCGAGCAGTACTTC. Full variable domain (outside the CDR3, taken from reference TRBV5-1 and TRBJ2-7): KAGVTQTPRYLIKTRGQQVTLSCSPISGHRSVSWYQQTPGQGLQFLFEYFSETQRNKGNFPGRFSGRQFSNSRSEMNVSTLELGDSALYLCASSLVTSGRFEQYFGPGTRLTVT.